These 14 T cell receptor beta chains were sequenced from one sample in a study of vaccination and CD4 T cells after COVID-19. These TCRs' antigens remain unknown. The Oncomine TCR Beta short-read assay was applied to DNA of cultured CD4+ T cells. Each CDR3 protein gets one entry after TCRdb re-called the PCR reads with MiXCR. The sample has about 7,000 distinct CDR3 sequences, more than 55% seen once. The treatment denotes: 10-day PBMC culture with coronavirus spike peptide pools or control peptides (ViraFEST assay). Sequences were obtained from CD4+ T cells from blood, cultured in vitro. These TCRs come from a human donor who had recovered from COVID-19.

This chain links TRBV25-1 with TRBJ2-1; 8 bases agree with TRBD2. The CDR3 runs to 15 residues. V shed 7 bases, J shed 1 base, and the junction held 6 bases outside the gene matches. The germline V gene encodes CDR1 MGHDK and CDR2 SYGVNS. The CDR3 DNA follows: TGTGCCAGCACTCGTGCGGGAGGATCCTACAATGAGCAGTTCTTC. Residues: CASTRAGGSYNEQFF.

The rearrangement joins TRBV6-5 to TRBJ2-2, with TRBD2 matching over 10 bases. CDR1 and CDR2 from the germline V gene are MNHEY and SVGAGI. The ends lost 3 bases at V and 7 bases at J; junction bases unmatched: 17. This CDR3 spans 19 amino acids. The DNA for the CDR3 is TGTGCCAGCAGTTATTACGGGATAACTTTAGCGGGAGGAGGCGGGGAGCTGTTTTTT. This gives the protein CASSYYGITLAGGGGELFF.

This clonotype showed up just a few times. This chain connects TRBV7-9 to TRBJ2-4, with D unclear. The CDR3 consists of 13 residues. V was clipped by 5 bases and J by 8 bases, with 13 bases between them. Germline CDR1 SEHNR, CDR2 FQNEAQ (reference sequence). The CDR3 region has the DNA TGTGCCAGCAGCCCCCGAGCAAAGGACATTCAGTACTTC. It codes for CASSPRAKDIQYF. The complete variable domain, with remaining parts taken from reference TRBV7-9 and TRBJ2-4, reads DTGVSQNPRHKITKRGQNVTFRCDPISEHNRLYWYRQTLGQGPEFLTYFQNEAQLEKSRLLSDRFSAERPKGSFSTLEIQRTEQGDSAMYLCASSPRAKDIQYFGAGTRLSVL.

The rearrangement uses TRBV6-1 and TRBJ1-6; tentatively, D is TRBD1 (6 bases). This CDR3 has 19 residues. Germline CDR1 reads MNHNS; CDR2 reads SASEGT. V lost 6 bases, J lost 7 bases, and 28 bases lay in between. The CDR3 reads CASSLKERGSMWYNSPLHF. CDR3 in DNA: TGTGCCAGCAGCCTAAAGGAGAGGGGGTCCATGTGGTACAATTCACCCCTCCACTTT.

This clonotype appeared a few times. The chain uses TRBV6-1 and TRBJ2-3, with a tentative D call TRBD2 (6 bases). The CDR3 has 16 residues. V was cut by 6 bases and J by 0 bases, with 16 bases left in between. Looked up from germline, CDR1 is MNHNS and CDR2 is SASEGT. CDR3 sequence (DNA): TGTGCCAGCAGGGAGCCGGGACTCTCTAGCACAGATACGCAGTATTTT. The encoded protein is CASREPGLSSTDTQYF.

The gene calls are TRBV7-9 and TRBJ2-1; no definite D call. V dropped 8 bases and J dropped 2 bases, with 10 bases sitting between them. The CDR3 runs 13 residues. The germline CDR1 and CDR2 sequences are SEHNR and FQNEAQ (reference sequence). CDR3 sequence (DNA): TGTGCCAGCTGCCCCGAGCCCTACAATGAGCAGTTCTTC. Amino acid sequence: CASCPEPYNEQFF.

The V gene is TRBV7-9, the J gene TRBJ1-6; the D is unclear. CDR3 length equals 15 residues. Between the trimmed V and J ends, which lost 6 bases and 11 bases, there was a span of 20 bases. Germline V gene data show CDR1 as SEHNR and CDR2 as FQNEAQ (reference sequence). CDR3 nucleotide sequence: TGTGCCAGCAGACCTAAGACCGGGTTGGATCCACCCCTCCACTTT. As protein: CASRPKTGLDPPLHF.

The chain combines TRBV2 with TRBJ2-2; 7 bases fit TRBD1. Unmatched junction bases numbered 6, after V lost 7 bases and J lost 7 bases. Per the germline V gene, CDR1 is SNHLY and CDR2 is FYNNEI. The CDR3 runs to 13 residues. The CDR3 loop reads CASTSTGVGELFF. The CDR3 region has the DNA TGTGCCAGCACCTCCACAGGGGTCGGGGAGCTGTTTTTT.

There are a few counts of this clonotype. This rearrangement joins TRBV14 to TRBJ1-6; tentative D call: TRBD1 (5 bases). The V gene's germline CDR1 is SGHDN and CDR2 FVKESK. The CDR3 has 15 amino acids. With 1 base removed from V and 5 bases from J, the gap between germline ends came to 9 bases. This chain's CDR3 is CASSQVGANNSPLHF. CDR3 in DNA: TGTGCCAGCAGCCAAGTCGGGGCAAATAATTCACCCCTCCACTTT.

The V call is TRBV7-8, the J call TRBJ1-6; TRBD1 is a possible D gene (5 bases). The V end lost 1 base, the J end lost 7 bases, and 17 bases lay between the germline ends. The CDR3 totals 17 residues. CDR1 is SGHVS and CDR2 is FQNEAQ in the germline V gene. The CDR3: CASSLGDGTFTNSPLHF. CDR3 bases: TGTGCCAGCAGCTTAGGCGACGGGACGTTCACAAATTCACCCCTCCACTTT.

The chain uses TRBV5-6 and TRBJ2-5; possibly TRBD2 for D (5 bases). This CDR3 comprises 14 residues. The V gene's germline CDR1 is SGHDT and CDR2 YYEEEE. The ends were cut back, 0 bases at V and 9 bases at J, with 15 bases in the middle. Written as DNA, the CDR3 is TGTGCCAGCAGCTTGGTTTGGGCTAGCAGGCCCCAGTACTTC. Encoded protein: CASSLVWASRPQYF.

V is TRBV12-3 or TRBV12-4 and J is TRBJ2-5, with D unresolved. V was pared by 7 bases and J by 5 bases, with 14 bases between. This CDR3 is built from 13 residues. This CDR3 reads CASMVLLGETQYF. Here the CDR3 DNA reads TGTGCCAGCATGGTACTTCTTGGGGAGACCCAGTACTTC.

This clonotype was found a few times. CDR3 nucleotide sequence: TGCAGTGCTCTAAGACTAGCGGGAGGGCCAGATACGCAGTATTTT. This translates into CSALRLAGGPDTQYF. The J gene is TRBJ2-3, the V gene TRBV20-1; TRBD2 aligns across 14 bases. With V trimmed by 5 bases and J by 4 bases, 5 bases remained unmatched. The CDR3 covers 15 residues. CDR1 and CDR2 (germline): DFQATT, SNEGSKA (reference sequence).

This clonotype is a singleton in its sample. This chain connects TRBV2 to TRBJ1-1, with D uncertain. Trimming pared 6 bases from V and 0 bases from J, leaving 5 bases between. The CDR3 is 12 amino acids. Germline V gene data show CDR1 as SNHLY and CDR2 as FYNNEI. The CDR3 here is CASSGVNTEAFF. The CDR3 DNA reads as TGTGCCAGCAGCGGGGTGAACACTGAAGCTTTCTTT.